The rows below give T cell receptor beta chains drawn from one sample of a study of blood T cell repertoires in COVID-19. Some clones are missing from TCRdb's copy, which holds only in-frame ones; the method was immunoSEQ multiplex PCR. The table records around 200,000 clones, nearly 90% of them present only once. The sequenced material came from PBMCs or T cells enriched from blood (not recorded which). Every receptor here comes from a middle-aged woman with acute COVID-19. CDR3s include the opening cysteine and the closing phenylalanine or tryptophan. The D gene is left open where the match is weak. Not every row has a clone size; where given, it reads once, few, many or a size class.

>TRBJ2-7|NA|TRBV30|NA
TGTGCCTGGAGTATAGGGGACAACTACGAGCAGTACTTC
CAWSIGDNYEQYF
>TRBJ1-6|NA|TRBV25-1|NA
TGTGCCACCGCGGACAGTAATTCACCCCTCCACTTT
CATADSNSPLHF
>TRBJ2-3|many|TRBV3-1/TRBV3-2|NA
TGTGCCAGCAGCCAAGGTACGGGCACAGATACGCAGTATTTT
CASSQGTGTDTQYF
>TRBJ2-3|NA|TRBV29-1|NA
TGCAGCGTTAATGGCGGCCGCCCGGTCACAGATACGCAGTATTTT
CSVNGGRPVTDTQYF
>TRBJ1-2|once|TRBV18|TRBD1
TGTGCCAGCTCACCGGACAGGGATGGCTACACCTTC
CASSPDRDGYTF
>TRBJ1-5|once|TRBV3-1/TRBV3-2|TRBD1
TGTGCCAGCAGCCAAGGACAGGGGGCGAACCAGCCCCAGCATTTT
CASSQGQGANQPQHF
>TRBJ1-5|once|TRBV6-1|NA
TGTGCCAGCAGTGAAGCGCTGACAGGTAAAAGCGGCAATCAGCCCCAGCATTTT
CASSEALTGKSGNQPQHF
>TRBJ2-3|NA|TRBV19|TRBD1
TGTGCCAGTAGTATGACAGGGCTAACAGATACGCAGTATTTT
CASSMTGLTDTQYF
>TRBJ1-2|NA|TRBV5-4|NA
TGTGCCAGCAGCAGGTGGACAGCTAGAGGCTACACCTTC
CASSRWTARGYTF
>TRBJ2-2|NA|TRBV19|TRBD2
TGTGCCAGTAGTTCCCGGACTAGCGGGGATTATGACGCGAACACCGGGGAGCTGTTTTTT
CASSSRTSGDYDANTGELFF
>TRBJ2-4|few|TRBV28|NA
TGTGCCAGCAGCACCCCGGTGCTGCGAGCCAAAAACATTCAGTACTTC
CASSTPVLRAKNIQYF
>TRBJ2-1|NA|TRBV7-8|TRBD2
TGTGCCAGCAGCCCCGGACTAGCGGGAAGGTACAATGAGCAGTTCTTC
CASSPGLAGRYNEQFF
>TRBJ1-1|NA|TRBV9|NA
TGTGCCAGCAGCGTATCACTTTTAAACACTGAAGCTTTCTTT
CASSVSLLNTEAFF
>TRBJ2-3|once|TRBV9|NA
TGTGCCAGCAGTAGCGCGGGAGATACGCAGTATTTT
CASSSAGDTQYF
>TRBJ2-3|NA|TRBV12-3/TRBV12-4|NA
TGTGCCAGCAGACTAAGCACAGATACGCAGTATTTT
CASRLSTDTQYF
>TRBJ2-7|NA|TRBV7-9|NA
TGTGCCAGCAGCTTACACGAGGGAGCCTACGAGCAGTACTTC
CASSLHEGAYEQYF
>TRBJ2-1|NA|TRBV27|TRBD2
TGTGCCAGCAGTCCGCTAGCGGGACTCGGAAATGAGCAGTTCTTC
CASSPLAGLGNEQFF
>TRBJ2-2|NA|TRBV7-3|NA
TGTGCCAGCAGCTTAACGTTAGGGCAGGCGAGGGCCGGGGAGCTGTTTTTT
CASSLTLGQARAGELFF
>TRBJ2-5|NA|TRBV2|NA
TGTGCCAGCAGTGAAGGGGCTCGGGAGACCCAGTACTTC
CASSEGARETQYF
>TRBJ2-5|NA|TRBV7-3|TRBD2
TGTGCCAGCAGCTTAAACGGACTAGCGAGTATCGAGACCCAGTACTTC
CASSLNGLASIETQYF
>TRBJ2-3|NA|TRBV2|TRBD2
TGTGCCAGCAGTGAAGCGGGGACTAGCGGGGTGTCAGATACGCAGTATTTT
CASSEAGTSGVSDTQYF
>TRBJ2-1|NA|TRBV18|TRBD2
TGTGCCAGCTCAAGGACTAGCGGGAGCTCCTACAATGAGCAGTTCTTC
CASSRTSGSSYNEQFF
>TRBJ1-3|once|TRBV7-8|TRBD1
TGTGCCAGCAGCTTAGCGCGGGTCAGGGGGCATTCTGGAAACACCATATATTTT
CASSLARVRGHSGNTIYF
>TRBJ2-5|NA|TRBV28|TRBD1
TGTGCCAGCAATACCCGACAGGGGGCGGAGACCCAGTACTTC
CASNTRQGAETQYF